The next 13 T cell receptor beta chains were all read from a single sample in a study of neoadjuvant anti-PD-1 for oral cavity cancer. Described time point: after neoadjuvant nivolumab, at surgical resection. Generated by immunoSEQ multiplex PCR, the TCRdb table keeps only in-frame clones and is missing some. There are about 8,100 clones in the sample; 62% occur only once, and roughly 3.2% lies in the top ten. This specimen was PBMCs, taken after nivolumab (anti-PD-1) treatment. These receptors were obtained from a person aged 35-79 years with oral cavity squamous cell carcinoma.

This chain connects TRBV7-8 to TRBJ2-7, with 10 bases lining up with TRBD1. V dropped 4 bases and J dropped 3; count of bases not matched to a gene: 6. The CDR3 length is 15 residues. The germline gives CDR1 SGHVS, CDR2 FQNEAQ. CDR3 region: CASSSSTGGLYEQYF. CDR3 bases: TGTGCCAGCAGCTCGTCGACAGGGGGCCTCTACGAGCAGTACTTC.

The rearrangement uses TRBV7-2 and TRBJ2-5; D is unclear. Germline CDR1 is SGHTA and CDR2 is FQGNSA. The CDR3 extends over 13 amino acids. V lost 5 bases, J lost 1 base, and 8 bases lay in between. The CDR3 loop is CASSPLTQETQYF. The CDR3 coding sequence is TGTGCCAGCAGCCCCTTGACCCAAGAGACCCAGTACTTC.

The V call is TRBV29-1, the J call TRBJ2-7; 8 positions match TRBD1. The germline V gene has CDR1 SQVTM and CDR2 ANQGSEA. V lost 2 bases and J lost 9; bases outside the gene matches: 3. There are 11 residues in the CDR3. The CDR3 bases are TGCAGCGTTGAACAGGGGGCGGGGCAGTACTTC. Protein product: CSVEQGAGQYF.

The chain couples TRBV5-1 to TRBJ2-1; D may be TRBD2 (6 bases). V dropped 4 bases and J dropped 7 bases, with 6 bases sitting between them. The CDR3 contains 11 residues. The germline gives CDR1 SGHRS, CDR2 YFSETQ. CDR3 coding DNA: TGCGCCAGCAGCCGGGAGAATGAGCAGTTCTTC. Translating gives CASSRENEQFF.

The genes are TRBV28 and TRBJ2-3; D may be TRBD2 (6 bases). The CDR3 totals 14 residues. The V gene's germline CDR1 is MDHEN and CDR2 SYDVKM. Trimming left V 4 bases short and J 2 bases short, with 10 bases between. The CDR3 sequence is CASSSGLATDTQYF. DNA for the CDR3: TGTGCCAGCAGTTCGGGACTGGCCACAGATACGCAGTATTTT.

V is TRBV7-2 and J is TRBJ2-7, with TRBD1 as a possible D gene (5 bases). V was pared by 1 base and J by 2 bases, with 18 bases between. Germline-derived CDR1 and CDR2 are SGHTA and FQGNSA. This CDR3 region has 17 residues. CDR3 loop: CASSLGSARQGAYEQYF. The CDR3 DNA is TGTGCCAGCAGCTTAGGGTCGGCAAGGCAGGGTGCCTACGAGCAGTACTTC.

The chain combines TRBV10-1 with TRBJ1-1, with D perhaps TRBD1 (6 bases). Between the trimmed V and J ends, which lost 4 bases and 6 bases, there was a span of 18 bases. Per the germline V gene, CDR1 is WNHNN and CDR2 is SYGVQD (reference sequence). The CDR3 is 15 residues long. CDR3 protein: CASSGGGPRGPEAFF. CDR3 nucleotide sequence: TGCGCCAGCAGTGGGGGGGGCCCCCGGGGGCCTGAAGCTTTCTTT.

This chain links TRBV5-1 with TRBJ2-3, with 7 positions matching TRBD2. The CDR3 runs 15 residues. Per germline, CDR1 SGHRS and CDR2 YFSETQ. The V gene end was trimmed by 4 bases and the J gene end by 2 bases; junction bases not matched to a gene: 7. Written as DNA, the CDR3 is TGCGCCAGCAGCCAACGGACTAGATACACAGATACGCAGTATTTT. This sequence encodes CASSQRTRYTDTQYF.

The chain carries TRBV6-1 and TRBJ1-2, with TRBD1 matching over 11 bases. The V segment lost 8 bases and the J segment 7 bases; nucleotides outside the gene matches: 6. Germline V gives CDR1 MNHNS, CDR2 SASEGT. The CDR3 covers 13 residues. The CDR3 spells CASLRTGGIGYTF. The DNA for the CDR3 is TGTGCCAGCTTACGGACAGGGGGCATTGGCTACACCTTC.

This chain joins TRBV10-3 and TRBJ1-3, with unresolved D. V was trimmed by 8 bases and J by 4 bases, leaving 9 bases between them. Germline-derived CDR1 and CDR2 are ENHRY and SYGVKD. The length of the CDR3 is 12 residues. The CDR3 is CAIFIPGNTIYF. Here the CDR3 DNA reads TGTGCCATCTTCATCCCAGGAAACACCATATATTTT.

V is TRBV19 and J is TRBJ2-5; TRBD2 matches 8 bases. This CDR3 is built from 15 residues. V dropped 5 bases and J dropped 1; count of bases not matched to a gene: 6. The germline V gene encodes CDR1 LNHDA and CDR2 SQIVND (reference sequence). CDR3 in DNA: TGTGCCAGTAGTGACAGCGGGAGCCCCCAAGAGACCCAGTACTTC. This sequence encodes CASSDSGSPQETQYF.

This chain uses TRBV18 with TRBJ2-7; no clear D gene. The germline V gene encodes CDR1 KGHSH and CDR2 LQKENI. The CDR3 runs 15 residues. The germline V and J ends were trimmed by 0 bases and 6 bases, with 15 bases remaining between them. CDR3 in DNA: TGTGCCAGCTCACCACCCCTTGGGGATCCGGCCGAGCAGTACTTC. Its translation is CASSPPLGDPAEQYF.

The chain uses TRBV6-4 and TRBJ2-1; TRBD2 matches 12 bases. The CDR3 contains 16 residues. Germline CDR1 and CDR2: MRHNA and SNTAGT. The J segment lost 0 bases and the V segment lost 6 bases, leaving 3 bases of the junction unmatched. Written as DNA, the CDR3 is TGTGCCAGCAGCCCACTAGCGGGAGGCTCCTACAATGAGCAGTTCTTC. Protein: CASSPLAGGSYNEQFF.